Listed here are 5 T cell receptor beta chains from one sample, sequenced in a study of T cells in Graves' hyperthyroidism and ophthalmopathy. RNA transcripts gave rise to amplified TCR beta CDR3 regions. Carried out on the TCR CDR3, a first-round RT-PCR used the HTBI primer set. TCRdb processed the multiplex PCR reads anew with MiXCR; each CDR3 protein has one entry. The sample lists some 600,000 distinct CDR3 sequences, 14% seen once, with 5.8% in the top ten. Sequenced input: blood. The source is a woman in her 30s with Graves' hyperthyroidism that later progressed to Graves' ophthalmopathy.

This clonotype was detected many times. CDR3 region: CASSIETGTEQYF. The DNA for the CDR3 is TGTGCCAGTAGTATAGAGACCGGGACCGAGCAGTACTTC. This chain uses TRBV19 with TRBJ2-7; D tentatively fits TRBD1 or TRBD2 (5 bases each). CDR1 LNHDA and CDR2 SQIVND come from the germline V gene (reference sequence). The V and J ends lost 0 bases and 6 bases respectively, with 9 bases between them. The CDR3 is 13 amino acids.

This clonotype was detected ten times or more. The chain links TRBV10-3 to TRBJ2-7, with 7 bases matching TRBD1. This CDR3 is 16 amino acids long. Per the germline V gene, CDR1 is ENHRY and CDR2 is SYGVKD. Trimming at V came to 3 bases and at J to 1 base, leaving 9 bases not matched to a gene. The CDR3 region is CAISDSQQGSSYEQYF. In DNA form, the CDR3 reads TGTGCCATCAGTGATTCTCAACAGGGGAGTTCCTACGAGCAGTACTTC.

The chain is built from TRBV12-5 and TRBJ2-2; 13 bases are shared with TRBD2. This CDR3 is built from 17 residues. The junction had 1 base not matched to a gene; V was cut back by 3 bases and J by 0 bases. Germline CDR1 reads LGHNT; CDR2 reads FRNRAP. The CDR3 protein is CASGFGLAGANTGELFF. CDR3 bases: TGTGCTAGTGGTTTCGGACTAGCGGGAGCGAACACCGGGGAGCTGTTTTTT.

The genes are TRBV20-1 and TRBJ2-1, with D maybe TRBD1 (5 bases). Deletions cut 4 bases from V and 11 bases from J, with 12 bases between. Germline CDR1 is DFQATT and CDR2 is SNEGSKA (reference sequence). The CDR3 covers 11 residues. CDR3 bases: TGCAGTGCTAAACAGGCCCCTAAGCAGTTCTTC. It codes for CSAKQAPKQFF.

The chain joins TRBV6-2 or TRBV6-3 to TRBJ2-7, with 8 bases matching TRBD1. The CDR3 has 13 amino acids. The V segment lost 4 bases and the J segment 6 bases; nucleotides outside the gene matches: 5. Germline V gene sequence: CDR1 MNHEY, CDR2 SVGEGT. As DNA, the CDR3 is TGTGCCAGCAGTTCGACAGGGGCCTGCGAGCAGTACTTC. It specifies CASSSTGACEQYF.